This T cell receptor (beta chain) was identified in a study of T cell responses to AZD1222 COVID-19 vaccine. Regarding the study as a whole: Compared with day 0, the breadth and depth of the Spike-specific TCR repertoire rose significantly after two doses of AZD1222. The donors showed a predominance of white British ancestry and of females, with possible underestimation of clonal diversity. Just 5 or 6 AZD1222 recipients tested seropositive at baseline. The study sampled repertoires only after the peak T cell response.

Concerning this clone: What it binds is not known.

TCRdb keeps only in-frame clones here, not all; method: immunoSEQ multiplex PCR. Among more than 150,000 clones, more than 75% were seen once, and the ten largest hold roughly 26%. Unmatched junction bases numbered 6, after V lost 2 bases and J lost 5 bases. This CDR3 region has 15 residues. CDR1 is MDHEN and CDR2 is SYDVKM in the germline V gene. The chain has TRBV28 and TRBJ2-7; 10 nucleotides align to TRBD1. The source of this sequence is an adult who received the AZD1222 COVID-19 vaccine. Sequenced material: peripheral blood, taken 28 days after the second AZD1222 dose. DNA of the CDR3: TGTGCCAGCAGTTTACTTGGGACAGGGGAGGACGAGCAGTACTTC. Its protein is CASSLLGTGEDEQYF.